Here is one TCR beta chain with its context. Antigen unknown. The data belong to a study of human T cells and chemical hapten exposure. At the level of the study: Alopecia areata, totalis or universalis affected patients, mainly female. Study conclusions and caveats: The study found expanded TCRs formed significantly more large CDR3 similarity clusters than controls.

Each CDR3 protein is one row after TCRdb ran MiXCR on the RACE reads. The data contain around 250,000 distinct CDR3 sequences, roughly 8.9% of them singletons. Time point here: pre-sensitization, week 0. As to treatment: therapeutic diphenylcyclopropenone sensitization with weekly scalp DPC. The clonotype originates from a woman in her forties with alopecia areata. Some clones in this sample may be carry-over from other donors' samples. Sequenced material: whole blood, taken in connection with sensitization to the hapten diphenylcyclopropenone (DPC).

CDR3 nucleotides: TGTGCCAGCAGTTTATCCCTAGCGTTATCCTACGAGCAGTACTTC. Encoded protein: CASSLSLALSYEQYF. The rearrangement joins TRBV12-3 or TRBV12-4 to TRBJ2-7; the D gene is possibly TRBD2 (6 bases). Between the trimmed V and J ends, which lost 2 bases and 1 base, there was a span of 12 bases. The CDR3 covers 15 residues.